This TCR beta chain appears in the sequencing data of a study of shared clonotypes between healthy human individuals (TCRdb year 2020). Regarding the study in general: A few men and a couple of women, aged 18 to 49 years, made up the cohort. For each donor, CD4 naive and CD4 memory were each given three plates, CD8 naive was given two plates, and CD8 memory was given one plate. To estimate repertoire size and how much clonotypes are shared between individuals, the study performed deep sequencing of blood TCR repertoires from a handful of healthy adults. To increase sequencing depth and limit assay-specific biases, different laboratories used diverse techniques to prepare libraries and sequence TCR repertoires. Between about 0.8 and 9 billion PBMCs per donor were obtained by leukapheresis. The full study reports these points: The genetic and exposure-history diversity represented was limited by the small number of donors. Even with the large sequencing depth, rarefaction of the sorted-subset datasets indicated that sequencing was incomplete. Only blood was sampled, and tissue TCR repertoires likely differ from those in blood. Compared with non-shared clonotypes, the clonotypes found in all four sorted-subset donors had higher generation probabilities. When several donors were compared, the shared fraction of clonotypes was 5% to 6.5% for naive CD4, around 3.6% for naive CD8, 2.3% for memory CD4, and 0.35% to 0.5% for memory CD8. Pairwise subsampling led to the expectation that sequencing depth would affect the degree of clonotype sharing among donors. Larger estimated clonotype richness was generally found for naive subsets than for memory subsets.

With regard to this clone: The antigen this receptor binds is unknown. No much larger clonotype is one base removed from it; base qualities were not supplied.

Trimming leaves V shorter by 0 bases and J shorter by 7 bases, with the junction holding 7 bases beyond the gene matches. The CDR3 spans 15 residues, from the cysteine through the phenylalanine. The CDR3 DNA has 45 bases and is translated from base 1. Via the germline V gene (reference sequence), CDR1 is GTSNPN and CDR2 SVGIG. Donors were healthy HIV-negative adults with no recently reported acute infections or vaccinations. Every donor was a Caucasian adult residing in Nashville, Tennessee, USA. CD4+ T cells were enriched by magnetic negative selection; naive cells were then positively selected on CD45RA, and the negative fraction formed the memory subset. Blood was collected by leukapheresis, and PBMCs were isolated by Ficoll-Histopaque density gradient centrifugation and then cryopreserved in liquid nitrogen vapor phase. Analytical flow cytometry was used to check the purity and quantity of each magnetically sorted T cell population. Genomic DNA was isolated from each sorted fraction and quantified by UV absorbance on a Nanodrop 2000c.

Using the deep immunoSEQ assay, multiplex PCR amplified TCR CDR3 regions from genomic DNA. Extracted genomic DNA from each cell subset was distributed evenly across all wells of several immunoSEQ 96-well plates, and each plate was treated as a replicate. Each replicate PCR for sorted subsets received around 200 ng genomic DNA, equal to around 32,000 T cell genomes. Purified libraries were quantified with a Qubit 3.0 fluorometer, sized on a Bioanalyzer 2100, and re-quantified with the KAPA Library Quantification kit. A separate single-read 150-cycle Illumina NextSeq 550 flow cell was used to sequence each immunoSEQ 96-well plate. For the original study's pipeline: Because the immunoSEQ output included only junctional sequences and no quality scores, the filtering could not be the same as the filtering used for full-length reads. To assign V/J genes and CDR3, sequences were annotated using PyIR, a Python wrapper for IgBLAST v1.9, with IMGT germline references. Any read was removed if the V/J assignment was weak (E-value above 1e-6), the CDR3 was missing, or the read contained stop codons, out-of-frame junctions, or ambiguous translated residues. A V3J clonotype was defined by an identical inferred V gene, J gene, and CDR3 amino acid sequence. The percentage overlap between two repertoires was calculated by dividing the number of shared unique clonotypes by the size of the smaller repertoire. Richness of each repertoire was evaluated using RTK rarefaction, the Chao1 estimator, and Recon v2.1 estimates of unobserved clonotypes. For all TCRbeta clonotypes obtained by the gDNA method from a few donors, generation probabilities were computed with OLGA. Here the immuneACCESS table is served through TCRdb, limited to in-frame sequences with V and J called. Missing clones are a known gap in these copies; in checked studies unresolved V genes cover under half, and the rest lacks a known reason. The DNA gave D and trimming, while V, J and clone size come from that table. The table for this sample lists roughly 1,000,000 clones; approximately 80% of them were counted only once. The ten most abundant clones make up 0.6% to 0.7% of the sample.

Sequencing was carried out using memory CD4+ T cells from PBMCs. The cell subset or site label for this specimen denotes: CD45RA-negative fraction. This sequence originates from a man aged 18 to 30 in good health. Some clones in this sample may be carry-over from other donors' samples. Recombination connected TRBV30 to TRBJ2-1, and TRBD2 matches 9 of the central bases. At the DNA level, the sequence is TGTGCCTGGAGTGTTTGGGCGGGAGGGCCTAATGAGCAGTTCTTC. Translated, it gives CAWSVWAGGPNEQFF.